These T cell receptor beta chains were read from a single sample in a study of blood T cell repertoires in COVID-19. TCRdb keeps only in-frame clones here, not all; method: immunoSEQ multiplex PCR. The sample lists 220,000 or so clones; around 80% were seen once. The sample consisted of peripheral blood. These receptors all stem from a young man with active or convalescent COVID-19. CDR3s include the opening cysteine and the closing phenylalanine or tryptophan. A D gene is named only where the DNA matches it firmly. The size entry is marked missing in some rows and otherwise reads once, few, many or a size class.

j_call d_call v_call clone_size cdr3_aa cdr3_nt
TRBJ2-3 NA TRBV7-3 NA CASSLAGYTDTQYF TGTGCCAGCAGCTTAGCGGGTTACACAGATACGCAGTATTTT
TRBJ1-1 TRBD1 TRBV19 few CASSIVFTGRGRNTEAFF TGTGCCAGTAGTATAGTCTTTACGGGCAGGGGGCGGAACACTGAAGCTTTCTTT
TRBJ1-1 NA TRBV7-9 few CASSSLDTEAFF TGTGCCAGCAGCTCCCTTGACACTGAAGCTTTCTTT
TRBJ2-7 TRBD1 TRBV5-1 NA CASSWAGTAYEQYF TGCGCCAGCAGCTGGGCCGGGACAGCCTACGAGCAGTACTTC
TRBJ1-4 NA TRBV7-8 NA CASSPTTGPGGGGLFF TGTGCCAGCAGCCCCACAACAGGGCCCGGTGGGGGTGGGCTGTTTTTT
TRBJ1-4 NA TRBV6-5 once CASSYEPTNEKLFF TGTGCCAGCAGTTACGAGCCAACTAATGAAAAACTGTTTTTT
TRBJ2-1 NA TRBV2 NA CASSGLVNEQFF TGTGCCAGCAGTGGACTAGTCAATGAGCAGTTCTTC
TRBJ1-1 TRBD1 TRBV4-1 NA CASSLGQAMNTEAFF TGCGCCAGCAGCCTAGGACAGGCCATGAACACTGAAGCTTTCTTT
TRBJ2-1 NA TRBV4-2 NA CASSLGGDEQFF TGTGCCAGCAGCCTAGGAGGGGATGAGCAGTTCTTC
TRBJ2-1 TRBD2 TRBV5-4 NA CASSPGTSGTYNEQFF TGTGCCAGCAGCCCCGGGACTAGCGGGACTTACAATGAGCAGTTCTTC
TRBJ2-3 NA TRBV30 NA CAWMGAYTQYF TGTGCCTGGATGGGAGCGTATACGCAGTATTTT
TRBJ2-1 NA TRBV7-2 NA CASSLTGSSYNEQFF TGTGCCAGCAGCTTAACAGGATCCTCCTACAATGAGCAGTTCTTC
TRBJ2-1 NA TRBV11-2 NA CASSLGRDIREQFF TGTGCCAGCAGCTTAGGACGGGACATACGTGAGCAGTTCTTC
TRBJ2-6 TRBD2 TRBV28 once CAADGRPTSGRATGANVLTF TGTGCCGCGGACGGCCGGCCAACTAGCGGGAGGGCCACTGGGGCCAACGTCCTGACTTTC
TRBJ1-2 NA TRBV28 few CASSSGQHYGYTF TGTGCCAGCAGTTCGGGTCAGCACTATGGCTACACCTTC
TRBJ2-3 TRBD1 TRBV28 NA CASSSIGTGMDTDTQYF TGTGCCAGCAGTTCAATAGGGACAGGGATGGACACAGATACGCAGTATTTT
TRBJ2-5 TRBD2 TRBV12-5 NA CASGLGGRAGETQYF TGTGCTAGTGGTTTAGGCGGGAGGGCGGGGGAGACCCAGTACTTC
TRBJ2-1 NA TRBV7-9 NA CASSSLWQGILSNEQFF TGTGCCAGCAGCTCACTCTGGCAGGGAATTTTGTCCAATGAGCAGTTCTTC
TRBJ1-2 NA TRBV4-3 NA CASSQAGVSGYTF TGCGCCAGCAGCCAAGCGGGGGTTTCTGGCTACACCTTC
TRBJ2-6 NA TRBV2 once CARQDSLGANVLTF TGTGCCAGACAGGACAGTCTCGGGGCCAACGTCCTGACTTTC
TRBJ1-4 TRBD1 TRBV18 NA CASSGGTGNEKLFF TGTGCCAGCTCAGGTGGGACAGGGAATGAAAAACTGTTTTTT
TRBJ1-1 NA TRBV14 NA CASSPRTKTEAFF TGTGCCAGCAGCCCTCGGACTAAGACTGAAGCTTTCTTT
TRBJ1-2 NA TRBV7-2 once CASSPTESYGYTF TGTGCCAGCAGCCCGACTGAGTCCTATGGCTACACCTTC
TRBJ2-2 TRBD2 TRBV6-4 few CASSALAGGAYTGELFF TGTGCCAGCAGCGCACTAGCGGGGGGAGCCTACACCGGGGAGCTGTTTTTT
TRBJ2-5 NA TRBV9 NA CASSATGLRGQETQYF TGTGCCAGCAGCGCAACCGGTTTGCGGGGTCAGGAGACCCAGTACTTC
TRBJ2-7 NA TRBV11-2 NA CASSPSTGSYEQYF TGTGCCAGCAGCCCTAGCACGGGATCCTACGAGCAGTACTTC
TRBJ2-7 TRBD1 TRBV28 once CASSPEGTGGFYEQYF TGTGCCAGCAGTCCAGAAGGCACAGGGGGTTTCTACGAGCAGTACTTC
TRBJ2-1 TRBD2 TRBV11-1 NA CASRSGTSGNNEQFF TGTGCCAGCAGATCCGGGACTAGCGGCAACAATGAGCAGTTCTTC
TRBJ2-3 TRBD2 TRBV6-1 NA CASSVWTSGGLDTQYF TGTGCCAGCAGTGTTTGGACTAGCGGGGGGCTGGATACGCAGTATTTT
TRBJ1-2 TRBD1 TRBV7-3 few CASSPSVDRRSNYGYTF TGTGCCAGCAGCCCCTCCGTGGACAGGAGATCTAACTATGGCTACACCTTC
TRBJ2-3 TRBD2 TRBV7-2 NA CASSLGLAGGLTDTQYF TGTGCCAGCAGCTTGGGACTAGCGGGAGGACTCACAGATACGCAGTATTTT
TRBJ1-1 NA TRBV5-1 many CASSFLQGQTEAFF TGCGCCAGCAGTTTTTTACAGGGTCAGACTGAAGCTTTCTTT
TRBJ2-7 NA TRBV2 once CASSAQEGYEQYF TGTGCCAGCAGTGCCCAGGAGGGCTACGAGCAGTACTTC
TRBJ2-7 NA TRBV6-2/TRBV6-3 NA CASSYRSSYEQYF TGTGCCAGCAGTTACCGGAGCTCCTACGAGCAGTACTTC
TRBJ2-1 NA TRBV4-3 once CASSHASRQVNEQFF TGCGCCAGCAGCCATGCCTCCCGACAGGTCAATGAGCAGTTCTTC
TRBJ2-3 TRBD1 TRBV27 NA CASRGQETDTQYF TGTGCCAGCAGGGGACAGGAGACAGATACGCAGTATTTT
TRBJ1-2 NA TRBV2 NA CASGDSNYGYTF TGTGCCAGCGGGGACTCTAACTATGGCTACACCTTC
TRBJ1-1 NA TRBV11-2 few CASSPPANFVLPEAFF TGTGCCAGCAGCCCACCTGCTAATTTTGTCCTGCCTGAAGCTTTCTTT
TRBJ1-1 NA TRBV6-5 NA CASSAARQREAFF TGTGCCAGCAGCGCCGCCCGACAGCGCGAAGCTTTCTTT
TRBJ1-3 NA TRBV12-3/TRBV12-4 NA CASSPGAGNTIYF TGTGCCAGCAGCCCAGGGGCTGGAAACACCATATATTTT
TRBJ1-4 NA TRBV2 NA CASSVGWTEKLFF TGTGCCAGCAGTGTTGGTTGGACAGAAAAACTGTTTTTT
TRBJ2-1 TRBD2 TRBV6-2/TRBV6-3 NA CASSQTGTRNEQFF TGTGCCAGCAGTCAAACCGGGACTAGGAATGAGCAGTTCTTC
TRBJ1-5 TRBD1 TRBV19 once CASRQGRQPQHF TGTGCCAGTCGACAGGGTAGACAGCCCCAGCATTTT
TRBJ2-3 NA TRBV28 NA CASSFLGLGRDTQYF TGTGCCAGCAGTTTCCTAGGACTGGGGAGAGATACGCAGTATTTT
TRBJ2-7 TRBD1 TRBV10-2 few CASSSWDRAHEQYF TGCGCCAGCAGTAGCTGGGACAGGGCCCACGAGCAGTACTTC
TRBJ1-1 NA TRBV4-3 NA CASSQESGARAFF TGCGCCAGCAGCCAAGAGTCAGGGGCGAGGGCTTTCTTT
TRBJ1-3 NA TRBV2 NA CASSEFGTQGNTIYF TGTGCCAGCAGTGAATTTGGGACACAAGGAAACACCATATATTTT
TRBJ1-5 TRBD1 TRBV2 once CASTTGNELAQHF TGTGCCTCCACGACAGGGAACGAGTTAGCCCAGCATTTT
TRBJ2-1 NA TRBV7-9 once CASTPVGTWRDEQFF TGTGCCAGCACCCCGGTCGGGACTTGGAGGGATGAGCAGTTCTTC